This T cell receptor beta chain was sequenced in a study of graft-versus-host responses after intestinal transplantation. In the study overall: The study gave all recipients anti-thymocyte globulin induction, then tacrolimus and steroids for 2 to 3 years.

Clones were sequenced by immunoSEQ multiplex PCR, and TCRdb holds only the in-frame ones, with some missing. The sample includes under 50,000 clones, under 90% of them seen just once. In its sample, this clone was seen a few times. Sequenced here: PBMCs, sampled roughly 270 days after transplant. This sequence originates from a human patient who received an intestinal transplant, so some T cells may come from the graft donor.

The chain's CDR3 is CASSIRGANTEAFF. The CDR3 DNA reads as TGTGCCAGTAGTATACGCGGGGCGAACACTGAAGCTTTCTTT. The chain links TRBV19 to TRBJ1-1; D might be TRBD1 (5 bases). The germline CDR1 and CDR2 sequences are LNHDA and SQIVND (reference sequence). V lost 2 bases and J lost 1, with 8 bases in between. This CDR3 is built from 14 residues. The full variable domain, its missing parts supplied by reference TRBV19 and TRBJ1-1, is DGGITQSPKYLFRKEGQNVTLSCEQNLNHDAMYWYRQDPGQGLRLIYYSQIVNDFQKGDIAEGYSVSREKKESFPLTVTSAQKNPTAFYLCASSIRGANTEAFFGQGTRLTVV.